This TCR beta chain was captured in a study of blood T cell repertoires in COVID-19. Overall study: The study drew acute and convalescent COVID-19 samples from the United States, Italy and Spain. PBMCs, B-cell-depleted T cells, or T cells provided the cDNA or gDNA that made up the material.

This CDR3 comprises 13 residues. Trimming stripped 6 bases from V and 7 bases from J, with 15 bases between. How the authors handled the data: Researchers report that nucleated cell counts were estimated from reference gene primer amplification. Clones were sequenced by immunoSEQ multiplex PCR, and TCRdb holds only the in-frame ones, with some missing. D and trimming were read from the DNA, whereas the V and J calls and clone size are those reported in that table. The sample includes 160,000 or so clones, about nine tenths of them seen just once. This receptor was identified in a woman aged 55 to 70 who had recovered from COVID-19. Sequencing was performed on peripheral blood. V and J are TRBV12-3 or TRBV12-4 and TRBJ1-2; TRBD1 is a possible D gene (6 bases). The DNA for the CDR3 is TGTGCCAGCAGCTTCGGGGGGGCCCTTGGCTACACCTTC. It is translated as CASSFGGALGYTF.